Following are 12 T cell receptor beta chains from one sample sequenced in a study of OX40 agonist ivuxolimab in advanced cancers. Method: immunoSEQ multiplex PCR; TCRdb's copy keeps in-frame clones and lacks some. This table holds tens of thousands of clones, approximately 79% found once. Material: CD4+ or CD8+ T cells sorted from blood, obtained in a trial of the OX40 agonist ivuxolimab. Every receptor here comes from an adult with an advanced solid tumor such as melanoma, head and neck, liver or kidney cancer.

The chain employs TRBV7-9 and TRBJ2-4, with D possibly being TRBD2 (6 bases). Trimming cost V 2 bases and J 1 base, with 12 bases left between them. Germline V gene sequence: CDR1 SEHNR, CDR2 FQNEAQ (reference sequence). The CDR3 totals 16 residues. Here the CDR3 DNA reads TGTGCCAGCAGCTTACGGGGGTTGGAGGCCAAAAACATTCAGTACTTC. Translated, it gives CASSLRGLEAKNIQYF.

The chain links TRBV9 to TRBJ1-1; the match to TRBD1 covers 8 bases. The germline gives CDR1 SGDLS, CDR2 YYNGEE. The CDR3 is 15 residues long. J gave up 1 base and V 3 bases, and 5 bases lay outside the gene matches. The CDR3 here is CASSGLGQANTEAFF. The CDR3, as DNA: TGTGCCAGCAGCGGACTGGGACAGGCGAACACTGAAGCTTTCTTT.

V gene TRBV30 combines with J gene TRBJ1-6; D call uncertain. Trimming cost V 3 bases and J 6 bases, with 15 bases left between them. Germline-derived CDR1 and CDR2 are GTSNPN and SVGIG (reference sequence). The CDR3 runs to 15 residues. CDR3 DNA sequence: TGTGCCTGGAGGCAGGATGGATTTCGTAATTCACCCCTCCACTTT. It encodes CAWRQDGFRNSPLHF.

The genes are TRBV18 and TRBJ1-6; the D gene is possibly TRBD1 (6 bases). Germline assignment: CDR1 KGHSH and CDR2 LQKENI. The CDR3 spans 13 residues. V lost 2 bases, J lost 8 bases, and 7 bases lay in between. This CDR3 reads CASSPGGDSPLHF. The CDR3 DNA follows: TGTGCCAGCTCACCAGGGGGCGATTCACCCCTCCACTTT.

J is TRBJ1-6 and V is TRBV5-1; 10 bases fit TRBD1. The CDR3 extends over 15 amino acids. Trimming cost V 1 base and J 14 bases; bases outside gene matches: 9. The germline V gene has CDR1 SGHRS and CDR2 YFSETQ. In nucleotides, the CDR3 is TGCGCCAGCAGCTTGAGCCTGGGGACAGGGGAGGCCCTCCACTTT. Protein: CASSLSLGTGEALHF.

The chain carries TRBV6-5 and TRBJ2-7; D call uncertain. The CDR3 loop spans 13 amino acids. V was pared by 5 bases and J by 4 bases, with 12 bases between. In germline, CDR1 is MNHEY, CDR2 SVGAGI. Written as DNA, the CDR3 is TGTGCCAGCAGTCGCCGCAGCGTTTACGAGCAGTACTTC. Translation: CASSRRSVYEQYF.

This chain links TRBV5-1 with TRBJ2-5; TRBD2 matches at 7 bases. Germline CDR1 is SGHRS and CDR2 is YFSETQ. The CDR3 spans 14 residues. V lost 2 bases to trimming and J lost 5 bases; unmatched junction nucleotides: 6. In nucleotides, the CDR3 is TGCGCCAGCAGCTTAGCTATGGGAGGGGAGACCCAGTACTTC. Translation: CASSLAMGGETQYF. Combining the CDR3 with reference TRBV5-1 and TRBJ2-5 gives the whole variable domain KAGVTQTPRYLIKTRGQQVTLSCSPISGHRSVSWYQQTPGQGLQFLFEYFSETQRNKGNFPGRFSGRQFSNSRSEMNVSTLELGDSALYLCASSLAMGGETQYFGPGTRLLVL.

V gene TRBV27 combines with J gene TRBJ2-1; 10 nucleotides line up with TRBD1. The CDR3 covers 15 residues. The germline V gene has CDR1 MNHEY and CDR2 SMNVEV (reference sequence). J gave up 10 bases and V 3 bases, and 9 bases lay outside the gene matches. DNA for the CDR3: TGTGCCAGCAGTTTCCGACAGGGGGCAAAAGGAGAGCAGTTCTTC. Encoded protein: CASSFRQGAKGEQFF.

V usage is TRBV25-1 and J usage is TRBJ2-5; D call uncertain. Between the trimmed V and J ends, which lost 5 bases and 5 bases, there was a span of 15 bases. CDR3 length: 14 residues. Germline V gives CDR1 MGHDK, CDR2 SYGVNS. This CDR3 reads CASSPPAGPETQYF. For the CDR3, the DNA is TGTGCCAGCAGTCCCCCGGCAGGACCGGAGACCCAGTACTTC.

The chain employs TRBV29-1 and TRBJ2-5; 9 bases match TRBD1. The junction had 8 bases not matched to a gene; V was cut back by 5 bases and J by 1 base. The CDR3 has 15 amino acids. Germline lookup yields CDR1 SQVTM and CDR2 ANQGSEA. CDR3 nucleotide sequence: TGCAGCGTTCCTGACAGGGGGGCCTTCCAAGAGACCCAGTACTTC. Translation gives CSVPDRGAFQETQYF.

CDR3 nucleotides: TGTGCCAGCAGCTCGCAGGGTCGTGAGCAGTTCTTC. Its translation is CASSSQGREQFF. V is TRBV7-2 and J is TRBJ2-1; the D gene is possibly TRBD1 (5 bases). The germline CDR1 and CDR2 sequences are SGHTA and FQGNSA. This CDR3 has 12 residues. V lost 4 bases and J 9 bases, leaving 10 bases between the germline ends.

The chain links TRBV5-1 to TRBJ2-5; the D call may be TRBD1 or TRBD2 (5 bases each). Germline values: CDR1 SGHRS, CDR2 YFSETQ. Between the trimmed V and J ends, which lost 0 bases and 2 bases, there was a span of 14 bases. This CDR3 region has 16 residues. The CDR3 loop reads CASSLAFGDRQETQYF. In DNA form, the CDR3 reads TGCGCCAGCAGCTTGGCCTTCGGGGACCGACAAGAGACCCAGTACTTC.